This TCR beta chain came from a study of cytomegalovirus exposure and HLA in healthy donors. Each donor was nominally healthy when sampled (though unrecorded immune exposures were likely). Trimming removed 6 bases from V and 5 bases from J; junction bases left unmatched: 10. The CDR3 consists of 15 residues. Germline loops: CDR1 MNHEY, CDR2 SVGAGI. A single count supports this clone. What it recognizes is unknown. Vbeta (60) and Jbeta (13) primers were used in the PCR. Method: immunoSEQ multiplex PCR; TCRdb's copy keeps in-frame clones and lacks some. This repertoire shows around 120,000 clones, about 73% found once; its top ten account for 2.5% to 3.5%. General observations from the study: TCR beta chain V- and J-gene trimming was linked, in a later analysis, to a missense variant in DCLRE1C.

The receptor comes from a woman in her thirties in good health and CMV-seropositive. The gene calls are TRBV6-5 and TRBJ2-1; TRBD1 agrees at 7 bases. Specimen: PBMCs. This CDR3 reads CASSHQGVIDNEQFF. For the CDR3, the DNA is TGTGCCAGCAGCCACCAGGGGGTTATAGACAATGAGCAGTTCTTC.